Presented here are 21 T cell receptor beta chains from one specimen sequenced in a study of T cell responses to AZD1222 COVID-19 vaccine. Produced via immunoSEQ multiplex PCR; TCRdb's table is partial and in-frame only. The top ten clones hold roughly a fifth of a sample with 60,000 to 70,000 clones, 65% to 90% of them seen once. The specimen comprised peripheral blood, sampled on day 0 of AZD1222 vaccination. These receptor sequences come from an adult in good health.

This rearrangement joins TRBV28 to TRBJ2-5; D call uncertain. The germline CDR1 and CDR2 sequences are MDHEN and SYDVKM. The CDR3 sequence is 15 residues long. Trimming cost V 4 bases and J 0 bases, with 12 bases left between them. The CDR3 here is CASSSGLGYQETQYF. The CDR3 DNA reads TGTGCCAGCAGTTCCGGGCTCGGGTACCAAGAGACCCAGTACTTC.

CDR3 nucleotides: TGTGCCAGCAGCTTAGCGTCCTACAATGAGCAGTTCTTC. Its protein is CASSLASYNEQFF. This chain uses TRBV7-8 with TRBJ2-1; unclear D gene. CDR1 is SGHVS, CDR2 FQNEAQ, per germline. This CDR3 contains 13 residues. Trimming took 0 bases from V and 1 from J, leaving 1 base between them. Looking up the rest from reference TRBV7-8 and TRBJ2-1 gives the full variable domain: GAGVSQSPRYKVAKRGQDVALRCDPISGHVSLFWYQQALGQGPEFLTYFQNEAQLDKSGLPSDRFFAERPEGSVSTLKIQRTQQEDSAVYLCASSLASYNEQFFGPGTRLTVL.

The rearrangement uses TRBV30 and TRBJ2-5; 12 bases line up with TRBD2. Germline CDR1 GTSNPN, CDR2 SVGIG (reference sequence). CDR3 length: 15 residues. Trimming took 4 bases from V and 1 from J; bases not matched to a gene: 4. CDR3 coding DNA: TGTGCCTGGACGACTAGCGGGGGACCCCAAGAGACCCAGTACTTC. Protein sequence: CAWTTSGGPQETQYF.

This chain connects TRBV5-1 to TRBJ2-1, with no clear D. V lost 0 bases, J lost 5 bases, and 9 bases lay in between. Germline CDR1 reads SGHRS; CDR2 reads YFSETQ. The CDR3 loop spans 14 amino acids. DNA for the CDR3: TGCGCCAGCAGCTTGGGATCACCTCACAATGAGCAGTTCTTC. Translated, it gives CASSLGSPHNEQFF.

Worth noting for this clone: The same CDR3 also results from other DNA sequences found in this sample. The J gene is TRBJ1-5, the V gene TRBV5-1; D is ambiguous. This CDR3 region has 14 residues. Germline lookup yields CDR1 SGHRS and CDR2 YFSETQ. V was clipped by 4 bases and J by 0 bases, with 8 bases between them. CDR3 DNA: TGCGCCAGCAGCCCGGGAGGTAGCAATCAGCCCCAGCATTTT. This sequence encodes CASSPGGSNQPQHF.

V is TRBV20-1 and J is TRBJ2-2; TRBD1 agrees at 7 bases. CDR3 length equals 15 residues. Germline lookup yields CDR1 DFQATT and CDR2 SNEGSKA (reference sequence). Unmatched junction bases numbered 4, after V lost 3 bases and J lost 0 bases. CDR3 DNA sequence: TGCAGTGCTAGTTTCGGGACAGCGAACACCGGGGAGCTGTTTTTT. Amino acid sequence: CSASFGTANTGELFF.

The chain carries TRBV6-5 and TRBJ2-7; possible D gene TRBD2, 5 bases. Trimming removed 8 bases from V and 1 base from J, with 12 bases in between. The CDR3 is made up of 13 amino acids. Germline lookup yields CDR1 MNHEY and CDR2 SVGAGI. The CDR3 region has the DNA TGTGCCAGCGCCGCCAGCGGTTCCTACGAGCAGTACTTC. Protein product: CASAASGSYEQYF.

This sequence joins TRBV4-2 and TRBJ1-4, with D possibly being TRBD1 (5 bases). Trimming removed 3 bases at V and 6 bases at J, with 20 bases between. Looked up from germline, CDR1 is LGHNA and CDR2 is YNFKEQ. The CDR3 is 17 residues long. CDR3 region: CASSQPPRRDFDEKLFF. The DNA of the CDR3 is TGTGCCAGCAGCCAGCCCCCCAGGAGGGACTTCGATGAAAAACTGTTTTTT.

This clone was seen a handful of times. The gene calls are TRBV30 and TRBJ1-5; 7 positions match TRBD1. The CDR3 runs 16 residues. Germline-derived CDR1 and CDR2 are GTSNPN and SVGIG (reference sequence). V was clipped by 2 bases and J by 11 bases; unmatched bases: 18. CDR3 in DNA: TGTGCCTGGAGTCTCTCAGGACAGGAGGCTGTGGTGACCCAGCATTTT. Translated, it gives CAWSLSGQEAVVTQHF.

CDR3 in DNA: TGTGCCAGCAGTTATTTGGACGAGCAGTACTTC. Amino acids: CASSYLDEQYF. The rearrangement joins TRBV6-5 to TRBJ2-7; no reliable D call. V was cut by 3 bases and J by 5 bases, with 5 bases left in between. The length of the CDR3 is 11 residues. Germline lookup yields CDR1 MNHEY and CDR2 SVGAGI.

This chain joins TRBV6-5 and TRBJ1-2; 11 nucleotides align to TRBD1. The CDR3 consists of 16 residues. V gave up 2 bases and J gave up 4 bases; unmatched junction bases: 6. CDR1 and CDR2 (germline): MNHEY, SVGAGI. The CDR3 protein is CASSYTTGQGAYGYTF. CDR3 nucleotide sequence: TGTGCCAGCAGTTACACCACCGGACAGGGGGCCTATGGCTACACCTTC.

This clone was observed a few times. V usage is TRBV19 and J usage is TRBJ2-7; D tentatively fits TRBD1 or TRBD2 (6 bases each). The CDR3 covers 14 residues. Germline CDR1 is LNHDA and CDR2 is SQIVND (reference sequence). V was clipped by 10 bases and J by 7 bases, with 23 bases between them. CDR3 coding DNA: TGTGCCACCGAATCCACAGGGACTGGGGGGGAGCAGTACTTC. Amino acid sequence: CATESTGTGGEQYF.

This sequence joins TRBV5-1 and TRBJ2-7; no firm D call. CDR1 SGHRS and CDR2 YFSETQ come from the germline V gene. The CDR3 length is 11 residues. V lost 0 bases and J lost 6, with 4 bases in between. In nucleotides, the CDR3 is TGCGCCAGCAGCTTGGAGGTCGAGCAGTACTTC. Residues: CASSLEVEQYF.

The gene calls are TRBV10-3 and TRBJ2-1; D is perhaps TRBD1 (7 bases). Trimming left V 10 bases short and J 4 bases short, with 17 bases between. The CDR3 sequence is 14 residues long. The germline V gene encodes CDR1 ENHRY and CDR2 SYGVKD. This chain's CDR3 is CATGQGGSYNEQFF. The CDR3 nucleotides are TGTGCCACAGGGCAGGGGGGATCTTACAATGAGCAGTTCTTC.

The sample holds one count of this clone. This chain connects TRBV7-9 to TRBJ1-2; 8 bases align to TRBD1. Trimming took 0 bases from V and 5 from J; bases not matched to a gene: 11. The CDR3 consists of 17 residues. From germline, CDR1 is SEHNR and CDR2 FQNEAQ (reference sequence). The CDR3 spells CASSLAEDLDRGYGYTF. The CDR3 DNA sequence: TGTGCCAGCAGCTTAGCCGAGGATCTCGACAGGGGATATGGCTACACCTTC.

The chain recombines TRBV4-1 with TRBJ2-1, with no clear D. Per the germline V gene, CDR1 is MGHRA and CDR2 is YSYEKL. There are 17 residues in the CDR3. With 4 bases removed from V and 7 bases from J, the gap between germline ends came to 23 bases. The CDR3 spells CASSPPLRRNSLNEQFF. The CDR3 DNA is TGCGCCAGCAGCCCCCCCCTCCGCAGAAATAGCCTGAATGAGCAGTTCTTC.

This clone was picked up one time. The genes are TRBV14 and TRBJ1-2, with D uncertain. Germline CDR1 and CDR2: SGHDN and FVKESK. Trimming stripped 1 base from V and 5 bases from J, with 17 bases between. The CDR3 has 16 residues. The CDR3 coding sequence is TGTGCCAGCAGCCAAGCCCCGGAGAGGAGGTTGTATGGCTACACCTTC. As protein: CASSQAPERRLYGYTF. Filled out from reference TRBV14 and TRBJ1-2, the complete variable domain reads EAGVTQFPSHSVIEKGQTVTLRCDPISGHDNLYWYRRVMGKEIKFLLHFVKESKQDESGMPNNRFLAERTGGTYSTLKVQPAELEDSGVYFCASSQAPERRLYGYTFGSGTRLTVV.

The CDR3 sequence: CATSDSRLATSYNEQFF. CDR3 DNA: TGTGCCACCAGTGATTCCCGACTAGCGACATCCTACAATGAGCAGTTCTTC. This rearrangement joins TRBV24-1 to TRBJ2-1, with 8 bases matching TRBD2. Germline CDR1 KGHDR, CDR2 SFDVKD. Unmatched junction bases numbered 6, after V lost 2 bases and J lost 1 base. This CDR3 has 17 residues.

This chain joins TRBV28 and TRBJ1-2; TRBD1 is a possible D gene (5 bases). Per the germline V gene, CDR1 is MDHEN and CDR2 is SYDVKM. Trimming stripped 2 bases from V and 5 bases from J, with 12 bases between. The CDR3 covers 14 residues. The chain's CDR3 is CASSLQGTIYGYTF. The CDR3 nucleotides read TGTGCCAGCAGTTTACAGGGTACCATTTATGGCTACACCTTC.

V and J are TRBV27 and TRBJ2-2, with 8 bases lining up with TRBD1. Per germline, CDR1 MNHEY and CDR2 SMNVEV (reference sequence). The CDR3 is 14 residues long. The V segment lost 7 bases and the J segment 5 bases; nucleotides outside the gene matches: 6. This CDR3 is CASTRTGGTGELFF. Written as DNA, the CDR3 is TGTGCCAGCACTAGAACAGGGGGTACCGGGGAGCTGTTTTTT.

The rearrangement uses TRBV7-6 and TRBJ2-7; TRBD2 matches 9 bases. Germline values: CDR1 SGHVS, CDR2 FNYEAQ. This CDR3 contains 15 residues. V lost 2 bases to trimming and J lost 4 bases; unmatched junction nucleotides: 6. The CDR3 DNA is TGTGCCAGCAGCTTATCAGCGGGGGGCCGGTACGAGCAGTACTTC. Encoded protein: CASSLSAGGRYEQYF.